This T cell receptor beta chain was sequenced for a study of shared clonotypes between healthy human individuals. CD45RO negativity and positive selection for CCR7 defined naive CD8 cells, a population that excluded terminally differentiated effector memory CD45RA+ cells. Repertoires were generated with immunoSEQ multiplex PCR, while TCRdb's copy carries only in-frame clones and drops some. The table has roughly 590,000 clones, about 95% seen once. Germline-derived CDR1 and CDR2 are MDHEN and SYDVKM. V lost 6 bases, J lost 0 bases, and 11 bases lay in between. The CDR3 runs to 14 residues. The sequence derives from a woman in her twenties or thirties in good health. This sequence joins TRBV28 and TRBJ1-1, with D possibly TRBD1 on 6 matching bases. Specimen: naive CD8+ T cells sorted from blood. CDR3 sequence: CASSLTGMNTEAFF. CDR3 DNA: TGTGCCAGCAGCCTGACAGGCATGAACACTGAAGCTTTCTTT. Complete variable domain (other parts from reference TRBV28 and TRBJ1-1): DVKVTQSSRYLVKRTGEKVFLECVQDMDHENMFWYRQDPGLGLRLIYFSYDVKMKEKGDIPEGYSVSREKKERFSLILESASTNQTSMYLCASSLTGMNTEAFFGQGTRLTVV.